This T cell receptor (beta chain) was identified during a study of blood T cell repertoires in COVID-19. This clone was counted only a few times. Profiling relied on immunoSEQ multiplex PCR, and the TCRdb table lists in-frame clones only, not all of them. The data hold 200,000 to 300,000 clones, with roughly 80% observed a single time. The CDR3 consists of 14 residues. Unmatched junction bases numbered 3, after V lost 5 bases and J lost 5 bases. The germline V gene encodes CDR1 SNHLY and CDR2 FYNNEI. Sequenced material: peripheral blood. The chain recombines TRBV2 with TRBJ1-6, with 7 bases identical to TRBD1. This TCR was recovered from a woman of 80 years or more with acute or convalescent COVID-19. Here the CDR3 reads CASSLQGNNSPLHF. CDR3 bases: TGTGCCAGCAGTTTACAGGGGAATAATTCACCCCTCCACTTT.